These T cell receptor beta chains were read from a single sample in a study of T cell responses to AZD1222 COVID-19 vaccine. Only in-frame clones appear in the TCRdb table, and some are missing; sequencing was by immunoSEQ multiplex PCR. In the table there are about 160,000 clones, 85% to 95% of which are singletons. Sequences were derived from peripheral blood, sampled 28 days after the second AZD1222 dose. The receptors here all came from an adult who received the AZD1222 COVID-19 vaccine. CDR3s leave out the opening cysteine and the closing phenylalanine or tryptophan. The D gene is left open where the match is weak.

v_call,j_call,d_call,cdr3_aa
TRBV6-5,TRBJ2-1,TRBD2,ASRGGTSSYNEQF
TRBV5-1,TRBJ2-1,-,ASSYTGTSYNEQF
TRBV4-2,TRBJ2-1,TRBD2,ASSQEASGRLEQF
TRBV6-5,TRBJ2-1,-,ASAAFRSYNEQF
TRBV11-1,TRBJ1-1,-,ASSFPDSGTEAF
TRBV25-1,TRBJ1-5,-,AKPPSRYSNQPQH
TRBV6-1,TRBJ1-4,-,ASSEVGAVGEKLF
TRBV7-8,TRBJ2-5,TRBD1,ASSAADRVRETQY
TRBV28,TRBJ2-2,-,ASSLPRISTGELF
TRBV27,TRBJ2-3,-,ASSWSGSDTQY
TRBV6-5,TRBJ1-1,-,ASSQGGNTEAF
TRBV12-3/TRBV12-4,TRBJ2-7,TRBD2,ASSFISGGQY
TRBV5-1,TRBJ1-4,TRBD1,ASSIPGQGEKLF
TRBV3-1/TRBV3-2,TRBJ2-7,TRBD1,ASSQVTGGSGRRYEQY
TRBV4-2,TRBJ2-3,TRBD2,ASRPHPSGRGTDTQY
TRBV9,TRBJ2-7,TRBD1,ASSATGRYEQY
TRBV9,TRBJ2-7,TRBD1,ASSGTGAYEQY
TRBV7-6,TRBJ2-7,-,ASSPAGTSQEQY